This T cell receptor beta chain is from a study of T-cell reconstitution after alpha-beta-depleted transplantation in children (dated by TCRdb to 2016 to 2018). At the level of the whole study: The study quantitatively tracked T-cell immune reconstitution after TCRalphabeta/CD19-depleted allogeneic hematopoietic cell transplantation in children using TCR repertoire profiling.

Details on this clonotype: No cognate antigen has been identified for it. The sample holds no much larger clone one base away, and base qualities are not on file.

The germline V gene (reference sequence) supplies CDR1 SGHNT and CDR2 YYREEE. Deletion took 0 bases off V and 5 bases off J, with a span of 15 bases between the germline ends. The CDR3 sequence holds 15 residues, the cysteine and phenylalanine included. CDR3 DNA only is kept here, 45 bases in frame from base 1. The paper's findings and limits, for the study overall: About two months after transplant, the apparently early recovery of alphabetaT-cell counts reportedly depended on just several hundred clones that had expanded rapidly and came from non-depleted graft cells. In some patients, the high TCRbeta diversity seen at day 60 was put down to recipient T cells and intrathymic progenitors that had survived conditioning. Over the following months the frequencies of hyperexpanded clones went down, and after one year T-cell counts and TCRbeta diversity were mostly credited to newly produced T cells.

Library prep was done by PCR. The instrument given in TCRdb is Illumina HiSeq 2500. TCR library preparation used molecular barcoding, with unique molecular identifiers applied to normalize quantification of the TCRbeta repertoire. TCRdb ran its own pipeline on the public reads, namely fastp trimming at Q25 and MiXCR clone calling, and kept in-frame beta chains. Duplicate CDR3 protein sequences are folded into a single record with the most common DNA and genes. The sample contains more than 200,000 distinct CDR3 sequences, roughly 25% of them found a single time. About 2.8% of the sample is taken by the ten largest. The treatment or condition label here, explained by the study, means: allogeneic hematopoietic cell transplantation with graft depleted of TCRalphabeta T cells and CD19 B cells. The children who served as transplant recipients had been given grafts of TCRalphabeta/CD19-depleted allogeneic hematopoietic cells.

The rearranged segments are TRBV5-4 and TRBJ2-7; the D gene is not confidently resolved. The sample consisted of PBMCs, taken before TCRalphabeta/CD19-depleted stem cell transplant. The receptor comes from a girl between 2 and 10 years old with Fanconi anemia, due to receive a stem cell transplant. The CDR3 region has the sequence CASSLEPGRTHEQYF. DNA sequence: TGTGCCAGCAGCTTGGAGCCAGGCCGAACCCACGAGCAGTACTTC.